Sequencing of this T cell receptor beta chain was carried out in a study of regulatory T cells in long-lasting Graves disease. This sample's time point: newly diagnosed GD, antithyroid drugs for less than 3 months. From RNA extracted from PBMCs, the TCR library was made. Investigators prepared the TCR beta libraries by applying iRepertoire HTBI primers and Arm-PCR of CDR3 regions. TCRdb re-analysed the multiplex PCR reads in MiXCR, keeping a single row per CDR3 protein. This sample has roughly 610,000 distinct CDR3 sequences; roughly 15% occur once, and the top ten carry approximately 18%. This clonotype was detected a few times. This same sample was also taken into another study, of T cells in Graves' hyperthyroidism and ophthalmopathy.

The material sequenced was peripheral blood mononuclear cells (PBMCs), taken at new diagnosis, from a patient treated with antithyroid drugs. The sequence was collected from a woman aged 25 to 45 with Graves disease.

The CDR3 here is CASSPTGDFYGYTF. CDR3 sequence (DNA): TGTGCCAGTAGTCCGACAGGGGACTTCTATGGCTACACCTTC. The chain has TRBV19 and TRBJ1-2; TRBD1 matches at 8 bases. Unmatched junction bases numbered 6, after V lost 5 bases and J lost 4 bases. Per the germline V gene, CDR1 is LNHDA and CDR2 is SQIVND (reference sequence). CDR3 length equals 14 residues.